One T cell receptor beta chain is described in this entry. Clones were read by immunoSEQ multiplex PCR, and TCRdb kept only the in-frame ones, dropping some. The sample holds 65,000 to 85,000 clones, about 93% seen once. The sample is drawn from a study of T cell changes during pregnancy in multiple sclerosis. Here the sequenced sample was peripheral blood, taken in the second trimester of pregnancy. The source is a female donor in good health, enrolled as a control in a pregnancy study.

The CDR3 DNA reads TGCGCCAGCAGCCCTTCTAGCGGGGTCTACAATGAGCAGTTCTTC. This encodes CASSPSSGVYNEQFF. This chain links TRBV5-1 with TRBJ2-1, with 9 bases lining up with TRBD2. Trimming at V came to 4 bases and at J to 3 bases, leaving 5 bases not matched to a gene. Germline V CDR1 and CDR2: SGHRS, YFSETQ. This CDR3 is 15 amino acids long.